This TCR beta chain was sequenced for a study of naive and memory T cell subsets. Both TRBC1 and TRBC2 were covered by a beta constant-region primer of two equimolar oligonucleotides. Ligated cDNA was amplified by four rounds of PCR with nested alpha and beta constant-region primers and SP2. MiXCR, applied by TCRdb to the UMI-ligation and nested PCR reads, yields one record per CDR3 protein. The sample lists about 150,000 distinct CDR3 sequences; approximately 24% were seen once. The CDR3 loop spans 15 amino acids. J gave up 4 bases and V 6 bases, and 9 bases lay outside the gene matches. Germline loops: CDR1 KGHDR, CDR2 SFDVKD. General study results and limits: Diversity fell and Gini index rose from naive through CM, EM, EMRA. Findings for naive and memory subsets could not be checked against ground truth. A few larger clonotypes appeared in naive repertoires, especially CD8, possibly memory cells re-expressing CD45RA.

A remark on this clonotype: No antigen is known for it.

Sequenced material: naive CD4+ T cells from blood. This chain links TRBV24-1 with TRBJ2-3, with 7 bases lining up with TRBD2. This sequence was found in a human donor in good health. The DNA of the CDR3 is TGTGCCACCAGTTGGGGACGGGAGGTCCCAGATACGCAGTATTTT. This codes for CATSWGREVPDTQYF.